What follows describes a single T cell receptor (beta chain). Its antigen is not identified. These data come from a study of T cell responses to AZD1222 COVID-19 vaccine. About the research overall: Second doses were pooled across both intervals (about 4 or about 12 weeks).

The method was immunoSEQ multiplex PCR; TCRdb's version includes in-frame clones alone and lacks a portion of them. The sample shows around 100,000 clones, 88% of them seen only once. Notes on the study in general: At baseline, just a handful of AZD1222 recipients tested seropositive. Clonal diversity was possibly underestimated; the donors were predominantly white British and more often female. Spike-specific TCR breadth and depth went up after people got two AZD1222 doses.

CDR3 length equals 15 residues. V was clipped by 4 bases and J by 5 bases, with 17 bases between them. Germline V gene lookup returns CDR1 MNHEY and CDR2 SVGAGI. The sample in question was peripheral blood, obtained on day 0 of AZD1222 vaccination. This sequence was found in an adult in good health. This chain joins TRBV6-5 and TRBJ1-1; D is unresolved. CDR3 residues: CASSSRPSVGTEAFF. CDR3 sequence (DNA): TGTGCCAGCAGTTCCAGACCTTCGGTTGGGACTGAAGCTTTCTTT.